This T cell receptor beta chain was sequenced for a study of blood T cell repertoires in COVID-19. Germline V lookup: CDR1 MNHEY, CDR2 SMNVEV (reference sequence). CDR3 size: 15 residues. With V trimmed by 5 bases and J by 2 bases, 5 bases remained unmatched. This clone was observed a single time. Repertoires were generated with immunoSEQ multiplex PCR, while TCRdb's copy carries only in-frame clones and drops some. There are 200,000 to 250,000 clones in the sample; approximately 87% occur only once, and approximately 2.8% lies in the top ten. Each participant's cohort was designated according to participant-reported clinical history.

V gene TRBV27 combines with J gene TRBJ2-7; 11 nucleotides match TRBD2. This TCR derives from a woman between 45 and 65 years old in a cohort exposed to, infected with or recovered from COVID-19 (not recorded which). Sequences were obtained from PBMCs or T cells enriched from blood (not recorded which). For the CDR3, the DNA is TGTGCCAGCAGTATCCTAGCGGGGGGCCCCTACGAGCAGTACTTC. It yields the protein CASSILAGGPYEQYF.